The text below deals with one TCR beta chain. Its antigen remains undetermined. Base qualities are not at hand, and no much larger clone is one base apart. The data belong to a study of siplizumab effects on memory and regulatory T cells (dated by TCRdb to about 2019). As for the study more broadly: The study looked at the effect of siplizumab, an anti-CD2 antibody, on alloreactive T-cell subsets in allogeneic mixed lymphocyte reactions made from human PBMCs. Here is what the overall study found, with its caveats: Unstimulated naive T cells appeared to be more diverse than memory T cells, and naive cells seemed to make a substantial contribution to the alloresponse. Because sequences at frequencies below about 10^-5 were poorly captured, only a minor fraction of alloreactive clones could be mapped back to unstimulated subsets. Among mappable alloreactive CD4+ clones, the Treg-derived fraction averaged about 75% with siplizumab versus about 27% in control reactions. The cumulative frequency of alloreactive sequences traceable to unstimulated CD4+ memory T cells was significantly reduced by siplizumab. About 75-95% of proliferating CD4+ or CD8+ clones could not be given a naive or memory phenotype. No functional confirmation was obtained for the suppressive function of proliferating Tregs from siplizumab cultures.

Libraries came from the immunoSEQ multiplex PCR assay. Roughly 10^5 TCR templates per sample were assayed on the deep sequencing platform. Genomic DNA extracted from sorted T cells was used for TCRbeta CDR3 sequencing. The authors' analysis ran thus. The R programming language was used for clonal analysis of TCRbeta CDR3 data. Alloreactive CD4+ and CD8+ clones were identified by comparing unstimulated samples to CFSE-low samples taken after the reaction. Regulatory or non-regulatory origin of alloreactive CD4+ clones was assigned by matching sequences to the sorted unstimulated Treg and non-Treg repertoires. As stored in TCRdb, this immuneACCESS dataset retains in-frame rearrangements with V and J assigned. A fraction of the clones does not appear; measured against another copy, unresolved V genes explain less than half of the discrepancy, and the remainder lacks a known reason. V and J calls and clone size are given by that table; D and trimming were obtained from the DNA. The sample table holds some 73,000 clones, of which roughly 93% were seen once. About 5% of the sample is held by the ten biggest clonotypes.

The CDR3 numbers 16 residues from cysteine through phenylalanine. This entry keeps only the CDR3 DNA: 48 bases, framed from base 1. For CDR1 and CDR2, the germline V gene lists SGHRS and YFSETQ. Between the V and J ends, shortened by 3 bases and 3 bases respectively, the junction contains 19 bases. TCRbeta CDR3 sequencing was performed on sorted unstimulated T cells and on proliferating T cells recovered from mixed lymphocyte reactions. Fresh whole blood from ten HLA-typed healthy donors served as the source for isolating PBMCs. The sequenced sample consisted of CD8+ T cells sorted from blood. This TCR was recovered from a human donor in good health. This chain is built from TRBV5-1 and TRBJ2-7; confidence is insufficient to name the D gene. The CDR3 protein: CASSSIPMSPDYEQYF. The sequence in DNA is TGCGCCAGCAGCTCCATCCCAATGAGCCCCGACTACGAGCAGTACTTC.